This T cell receptor (beta chain) emerged from a study of lymphopenia after photon versus proton radiotherapy. Study findings and constraints: Under photons, naive T cells and diversity fell while effector/memory populations rose. Better survival with proton therapy was suggested as possible, not demonstrated. Post-nadir diversity loss with photons came from oligoclonal expansion, particularly CD8+ Temra cells. Post-nadir TCR diversity decline inversely tracked overall survival among those who died.

The CDR3 consists of 16 residues. CDR1 and CDR2 from the germline V gene are MNHEY and SMNVEV (reference sequence). J was trimmed by 2 bases and V by 3 bases; bases with no gene match: 7. As concerns this clone: The antigen remains undetermined.

Profiling relied on immunoSEQ multiplex PCR, and the TCRdb table lists in-frame clones only, not all of them. Here the sample spans roughly 25,000 clones, roughly 87% being singletons. This sequence was found in a man aged 50-59 years with gastric cancer. Sequenced here: peripheral blood, sampled from a patient treated with photon-based radiotherapy. This chain uses TRBV27 with TRBJ2-3; 8 bases are a match to TRBD2. CDR3 loop: CASSFGGLETTDTQYF. DNA of the CDR3: TGTGCCAGCAGTTTCGGGGGACTAGAAACCACAGATACGCAGTATTTT.